This TCR beta chain was identified in a study of OX40 agonist ivuxolimab in advanced cancers. Across the study: All patients had ivuxolimab intravenously every 2 weeks at 0.01 to 10 mg/kg.

There are 15 residues in the CDR3. CDR1 is SGHNT and CDR2 is YENEEA in the germline V gene. V lost 7 bases to trimming and J lost 4 bases, with 19 bases between them. Method: immunoSEQ multiplex PCR; TCRdb's copy keeps in-frame clones and lacks some. The sample includes fewer than 75,000 clones, just over 90% seen only once; the top ten take 2.2%. Systemic immunosuppression or autoimmune disease history was grounds to exclude patients. The TCR was taken from an adult with an advanced solid tumor such as melanoma, head and neck, liver or kidney cancer. The rearrangement links TRBV11-3 to TRBJ1-2; D is perhaps TRBD1 (5 bases). The input for sequencing was CD4+ or CD8+ T cells sorted from blood, taken in a trial of the OX40 agonist ivuxolimab. CDR3 sequence reads: CASTSGTEVPYGYTF. CDR3 coding DNA: TGTGCCAGCACCTCCGGGACCGAAGTACCCTATGGCTACACCTTC.